This TCR beta chain was obtained from a study of regulatory T cells in long-lasting Graves disease. CDR1 is SGHTA and CDR2 is FQGTGA in the germline V gene. The V end was cut by 1 base, the J end by 4 bases, with 7 bases between. The CDR3 extends over 14 amino acids. As for time point: persistent/refractory GD, antithyroid drugs over 5 years with positive TRAb. PBMCs were the source of the RNA used for TCR sequencing. Whole-study results and caveats: The researchers studied only peripheral blood, not thyroid tissue.

Libraries of TCR beta came from iRepertoire HTBI primers plus Arm-PCR of CDR3 regions. A single record per CDR3 protein comes from TCRdb applying MiXCR to the multiplex PCR reads. Among 500,000 to 700,000 distinct CDR3 sequences, around 30% were seen once, and the ten largest hold under 55%. This clonotype has just a few counts. Its matching antigen is unknown. Sequences were derived from peripheral blood mononuclear cells (PBMCs), sampled when the disease was refractory, from a patient treated with antithyroid drugs. The rearrangement links TRBV7-3 to TRBJ2-2; no reliable D call. The TCR comes from a female donor with Graves disease. CDR3 coding DNA: TGTGCCAGCAGCTTAAGTATGTTCACCGGGGAGCTGTTTTTT. As protein: CASSLSMFTGELFF.